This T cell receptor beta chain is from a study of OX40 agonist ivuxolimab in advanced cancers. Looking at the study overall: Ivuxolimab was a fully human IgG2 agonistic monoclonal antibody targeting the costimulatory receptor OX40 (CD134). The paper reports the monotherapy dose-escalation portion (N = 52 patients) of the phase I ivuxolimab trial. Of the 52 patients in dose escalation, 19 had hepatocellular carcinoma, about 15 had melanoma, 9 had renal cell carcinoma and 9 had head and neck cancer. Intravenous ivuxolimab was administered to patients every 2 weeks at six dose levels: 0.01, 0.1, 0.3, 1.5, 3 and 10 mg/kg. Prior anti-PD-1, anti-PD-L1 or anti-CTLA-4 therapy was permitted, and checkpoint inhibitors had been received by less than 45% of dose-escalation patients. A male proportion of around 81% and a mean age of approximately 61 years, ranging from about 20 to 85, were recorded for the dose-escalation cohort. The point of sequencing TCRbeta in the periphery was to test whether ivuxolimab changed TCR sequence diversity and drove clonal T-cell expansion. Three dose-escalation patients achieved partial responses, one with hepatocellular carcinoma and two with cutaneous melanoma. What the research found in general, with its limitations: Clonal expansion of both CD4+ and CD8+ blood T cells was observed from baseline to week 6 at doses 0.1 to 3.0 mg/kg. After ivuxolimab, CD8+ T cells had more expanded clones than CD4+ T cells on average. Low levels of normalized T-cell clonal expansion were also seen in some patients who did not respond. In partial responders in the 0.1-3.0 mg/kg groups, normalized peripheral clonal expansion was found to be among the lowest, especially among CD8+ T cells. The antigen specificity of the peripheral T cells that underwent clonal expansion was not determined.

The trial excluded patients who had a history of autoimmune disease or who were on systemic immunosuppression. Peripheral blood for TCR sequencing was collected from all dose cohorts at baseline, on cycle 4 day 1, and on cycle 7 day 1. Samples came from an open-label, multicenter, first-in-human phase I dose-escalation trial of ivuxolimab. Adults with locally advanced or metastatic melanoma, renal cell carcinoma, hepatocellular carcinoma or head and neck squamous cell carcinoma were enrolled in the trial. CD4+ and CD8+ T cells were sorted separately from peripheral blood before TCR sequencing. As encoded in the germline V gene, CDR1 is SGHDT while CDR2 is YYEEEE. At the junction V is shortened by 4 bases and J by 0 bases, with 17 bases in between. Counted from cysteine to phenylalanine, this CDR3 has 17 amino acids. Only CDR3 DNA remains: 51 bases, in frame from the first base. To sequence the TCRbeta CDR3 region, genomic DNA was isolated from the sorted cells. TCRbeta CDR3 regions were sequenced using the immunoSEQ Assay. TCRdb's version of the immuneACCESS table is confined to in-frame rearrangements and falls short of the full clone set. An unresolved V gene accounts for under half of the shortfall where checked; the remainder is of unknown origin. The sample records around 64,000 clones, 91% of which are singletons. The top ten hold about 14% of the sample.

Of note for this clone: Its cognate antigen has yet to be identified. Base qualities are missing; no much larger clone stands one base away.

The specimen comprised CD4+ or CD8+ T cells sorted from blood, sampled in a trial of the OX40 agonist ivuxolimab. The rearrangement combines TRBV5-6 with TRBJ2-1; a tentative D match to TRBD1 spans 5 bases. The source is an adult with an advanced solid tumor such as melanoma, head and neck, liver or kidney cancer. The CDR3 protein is CASSNIWGRDSYNEQFF. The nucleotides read TGTGCCAGCAGCAATATCTGGGGCAGGGACTCCTACAATGAGCAGTTCTTC. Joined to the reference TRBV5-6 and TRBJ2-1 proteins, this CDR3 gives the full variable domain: DAGVTQSPTHLIKTRGQQVTLRCSPKSGHDTVSWYQQALGQGPQFIFQYYEEEERQRGNFPDRFSGHQFPNYSSELNVNALLLGDSALYLCASSNIWGRDSYNEQFFGPGTRLTVL.